Listed below are T cell receptor beta chains from one sample, sequenced in a study of OX40 agonist ivuxolimab in advanced cancers. Measured with immunoSEQ multiplex PCR; TCRdb has only the in-frame clones, and not every one. The sample yields 45,000 to 50,000 clones, 80% to 90% seen once. The material sequenced was CD4+ or CD8+ T cells sorted from blood, taken in a trial of the OX40 agonist ivuxolimab. The receptors stem from an adult with an advanced solid tumor such as melanoma, head and neck, liver or kidney cancer. CDR3s include the opening cysteine and the closing phenylalanine or tryptophan. Fields, in order: D gene, clone size, J gene, V gene, CDR3 protein, CDR3 DNA. The D gene is left open where the match is weak. Size is stated for part of the rows, as once, few or many counts, or as a class when the clone is expanded.

>.|.|TRBJ1-5|TRBV6-6
CASRPPGSSNQPQHF
TGTGCCAGCAGGCCCCCTGGGAGTTCTAATCAGCCCCAGCATTTT
>TRBD1|.|TRBJ1-1|TRBV10-2
CASRDRSLMNTEAFF
TGCGCCAGCAGGGACAGGAGCCTTATGAACACTGAAGCTTTCTTT
>.|.|TRBJ1-4|TRBV6-1
CASSELLILYRGSNEKLFF
TGTGCCAGCAGTGAATTATTGATACTATATAGGGGTTCTAATGAAAAACTGTTTTTT
>TRBD2|.|TRBJ2-3|TRBV10-3
CAISDWREETDTQYF
TGTGCCATCAGTGACTGGCGGGAGGAGACAGATACGCAGTATTTT
>.|.|TRBJ2-5|TRBV14
CASSQTGTETQYF
TGTGCCAGCAGCCAAACAGGGACAGAGACCCAGTACTTC
>.|.|TRBJ2-1|TRBV20-1
CSAGRFNEQFF
TGCAGTGCGGGACGGTTCAATGAGCAGTTCTTC
>.|.|TRBJ2-2|TRBV5-1
CASSLVALGAGELFF
TGCGCCAGCAGCTTGGTGGCGCTAGGGGCCGGGGAGCTGTTTTTT
>.|.|TRBJ2-7|TRBV27
CASSVDRPYYSYEQYF
TGTGCCAGCAGTGTAGACAGGCCCTATTACTCCTACGAGCAGTACTTC
>.|.|TRBJ1-3|TRBV5-4
CASSQDGAGNTIYF
TGTGCCAGCAGCCAAGATGGGGCTGGAAACACCATATATTTT
>TRBD2|.|TRBJ2-1|TRBV7-2
CASSVTSGRADEQFF
TGTGCCAGCAGCGTAACTAGCGGGAGGGCCGATGAGCAGTTCTTC
>.|few|TRBJ1-2|TRBV7-2
CASSLGGTAYGYTF
TGTGCCAGCAGCTTAGGAGGGACGGCCTATGGCTACACCTTC
>.|medium-sized|TRBJ2-2|TRBV14
CASRTETDGELFF
TGTGCCAGCAGGACTGAGACAGACGGGGAGCTGTTTTTT
>TRBD1|few|TRBJ1-2|TRBV7-9
CASSETGSSYGYTF
TGTGCCAGCAGCGAGACAGGGTCAAGCTATGGCTACACCTTC
>TRBD2|once|TRBJ2-7|TRBV7-8
CASSFSGSSSYEQYF
TGTGCCAGCAGCTTTAGCGGGAGTAGCTCCTACGAGCAGTACTTC
>.|.|TRBJ1-3|TRBV4-2
CASSQGYGGARSGNTIYF
TGTGCCAGCAGCCAAGGGTACGGGGGGGCTCGCTCTGGAAACACCATATATTTT
>.|.|TRBJ2-5|TRBV7-7
CASSLGLKETQYF
TGTGCCAGCAGCTTAGGACTCAAAGAGACCCAGTACTTC
>TRBD1|.|TRBJ1-1|TRBV7-8
CASSLTGGRNTEAFF
TGTGCCAGCAGCCTGACAGGGGGGAGAAACACTGAAGCTTTCTTT
>.|.|TRBJ2-3|TRBV7-2
CASSLVPGTTDTQYF
TGTGCCAGCAGCTTAGTTCCCGGGACAACAGATACGCAGTATTTT
>TRBD2|.|TRBJ2-3|TRBV2
CASSETSGTDTQYF
TGTGCCAGCAGTGAAACTAGCGGCACAGATACGCAGTATTTT
>TRBD1|few|TRBJ2-7|TRBV2
CASSVQGAGEQYF
TGTGCCAGCAGTGTACAGGGGGCTGGGGAGCAGTACTTC
>TRBD1|few|TRBJ2-2|TRBV19
CASRGQGAGGELFF
TGTGCCAGTAGGGGACAGGGGGCGGGAGGGGAGCTGTTTTTT
>.|.|TRBJ2-7|TRBV11-2
CASSEPKDGKLYEQYF
TGTGCCAGCAGCGAACCGAAGGACGGAAAACTCTACGAGCAGTACTTC
>.|few|TRBJ1-1|TRBV7-8
CASSLVWGGLHTEAFF
TGTGCCAGCAGCTTAGTCTGGGGTGGGCTTCACACTGAAGCTTTCTTT
>.|few|TRBJ1-2|TRBV2
CASSPGGGSYGYTF
TGTGCCAGCAGCCCAGGCGGGGGGAGCTATGGCTACACCTTC
>TRBD1|.|TRBJ2-7|TRBV7-9
CASSLGRDRTIGYEQYF
TGTGCCAGCAGCTTAGGCAGGGACAGGACTATAGGCTACGAGCAGTACTTC
>TRBD2|.|TRBJ2-7|TRBV6-5
CASSRTSVQYEQYF
TGTGCCAGCAGTCGGACTAGCGTACAATACGAGCAGTACTTC
>.|.|TRBJ2-2|TRBV7-2
CASSQLALNTGELFF
TGTGCCAGCAGCCAGCTAGCTTTGAACACCGGGGAGCTGTTTTTT
>TRBD2|few|TRBJ2-7|TRBV29-1
CSVLAPLLAGGSPYEQYF
TGCAGCGTGTTAGCCCCTTTACTAGCGGGAGGCAGTCCCTACGAGCAGTACTTC
>TRBD2|.|TRBJ2-5|TRBV30
CAWNRRERETQYF
TGTGCCTGGAATCGGCGGGAGAGAGAGACCCAGTACTTC
>TRBD1|once|TRBJ2-2|TRBV6-6
CASSQNRDRGPGELFF
TGTGCCAGCAGTCAGAACCGGGACAGGGGTCCCGGGGAGCTGTTTTTT
>TRBD1|.|TRBJ2-1|TRBV7-7
CASSTGTGADNEQFF
TGTGCCAGCAGTACCGGGACAGGGGCGGACAATGAGCAGTTCTTC
>TRBD2|once|TRBJ2-1|TRBV7-2
CASSLRGGNEQFF
TGTGCCAGCAGCCTCCGCGGGGGGAATGAGCAGTTCTTC
>.|.|TRBJ2-7|TRBV28
CASRPTGTRGEQYF
TGTGCCAGCAGGCCCACAGGCACGAGGGGCGAGCAGTACTTC
>.|.|TRBJ1-5|TRBV19
CASRVQGGAQPQHF
TGTGCCAGTAGGGTTCAAGGGGGGGCACAGCCCCAGCATTTT
>TRBD2|.|TRBJ2-1|TRBV11-3
CASSLARLAGGWRYNEQFF
TGTGCCAGCAGCTTAGCCCGCCTAGCGGGAGGGTGGAGGTACAATGAGCAGTTCTTC
>TRBD2|.|TRBJ2-6|TRBV5-4
CAIAARGDSGANVLTF
TGTGCCATCGCAGCTCGGGGGGACTCTGGGGCCAACGTCCTGACTTTC
>TRBD2|.|TRBJ2-7|TRBV30
CAWTGTNFEQYF
TGTGCCTGGACCGGGACTAACTTTGAGCAGTACTTC
>TRBD2|.|TRBJ2-3|TRBV7-8
CASRGREGTDTQYF
TGTGCCAGCAGGGGGCGGGAGGGAACAGATACGCAGTATTTT
>TRBD1|.|TRBJ1-4|TRBV7-2
CASSLWGTGGEKLFF
TGTGCCAGCAGCTTATGGGGGACAGGGGGCGAAAAACTGTTTTTT
>.|.|TRBJ1-1|TRBV10-2
CASSAGDEAFF
TGCGCCAGCAGTGCAGGGGATGAAGCTTTCTTT
>TRBD2|.|TRBJ2-1|TRBV6-6
CASSTAGELGDEQFF
TGTGCCAGCAGTACAGCGGGAGAGTTGGGGGATGAGCAGTTCTTC
>.|.|TRBJ1-3|TRBV9
CASSVAAYDGNTIYF
TGTGCCAGCAGCGTCGCTGCGTATGATGGAAACACCATATATTTT
>.|few|TRBJ1-6|TRBV5-1
CASSPEGQMNSPLHF
TGCGCCAGCAGCCCTGAAGGACAGATGAATTCACCCCTCCACTTT
>.|.|TRBJ2-7|TRBV7-8
CASRRRELYEQYF
TGTGCCAGCAGGCGACGGGAGTTATACGAGCAGTACTTC
>.|.|TRBJ1-1|TRBV2
CASSQPQNTEAFF
TGTGCCAGCAGTCAACCGCAGAACACTGAAGCTTTCTTT
>.|.|TRBJ1-5|TRBV5-8
CASSLGDTLGQPQHF
TGTGCCAGCAGCTTGGGAGACACCTTAGGACAGCCCCAGCATTTT